What follows are 32 T cell receptor beta chains derived from one specimen sequenced in a study of T cell clonotyping in hematopoietic cell transplantation (dated by TCRdb to the early 2020s). The time point label, read with the paper, signifies: recipient sample about 28 days before transplant, after cytoreduction. The library was obtained by the immunoSEQ multiplex PCR assay. TCRdb stores this immuneACCESS table with in-frame sequences only. Part of the clones is absent; in the studies checked, under half of the shortfall reflects unresolved V genes, and no reason is known for the rest. Recorded for this sample are about 36,000 clones; 85% to 95% of them occurred a single time. Clones ranked in the top ten supply 1.5% to 2% of the sample. Sequenced material: peripheral blood mononuclear cells, taken before stem cell transplant. The receptors here all came from a man in his forties with chronic myeloid leukemia. Some clones in this sample may be carry-over from other donors' samples.

J is TRBJ1-2 and V is TRBV11-2, with 9 bases identical to TRBD1. The germline gives CDR1 SGHAT, CDR2 FQNNGV. The CDR3 is 15 amino acids. Germline trimming cut 3 bases from V and 4 bases from J; bases unmatched to any gene: 6. The CDR3: CASSLTGGDSYGYTF. The CDR3 DNA follows: TGTGCCAGCAGCTTGACAGGGGGGGATTCCTATGGCTACACCTTC.

J is TRBJ2-1 and V is TRBV5-5; 9 bases map to TRBD1. This CDR3 is built from 15 residues. With 0 bases clipped from V and 7 bases from J, the junction kept 5 bases outside the gene matches. Germline V gives CDR1 SGHKS, CDR2 YYEKEE (reference sequence). CDR3 protein: CASSLAGQGMNEQFF. For the CDR3, the DNA is TGTGCCAGCAGCTTGGCGGGACAGGGTATGAATGAGCAGTTCTTC.

V is TRBV2 and J is TRBJ1-1; possible D gene TRBD1, 5 bases. The CDR3 sequence is 14 residues long. Germline V gene sequence: CDR1 SNHLY, CDR2 FYNNEI. V lost 4 bases, J lost 3 bases, and 12 bases lay in between. The CDR3 loop reads CASSGQPGYTEAFF. CDR3 coding DNA: TGTGCCAGCAGTGGACAGCCGGGTTACACTGAAGCTTTCTTT.

The gene calls are TRBV5-4 and TRBJ1-3, with 8 nucleotides matching TRBD1. Germline V gene data show CDR1 as SGHNT and CDR2 as YYREEE (reference sequence). CDR3 size: 16 residues. V shed 0 bases, J shed 5 bases, and the junction held 7 bases outside the gene matches. CDR3 protein: CASSLAGSGGRNTIYF. The CDR3 DNA sequence: TGTGCCAGCAGCTTGGCCGGGTCAGGGGGCAGAAACACCATATATTTT.

V is TRBV6-1 and J is TRBJ1-1; D is perhaps TRBD1 (5 bases). The V end was cut by 8 bases, the J end by 5 bases, with 18 bases between. The germline V gene has CDR1 MNHNS and CDR2 SASEGT. This CDR3 contains 14 residues. The CDR3 nucleotides are TGTGCCAGCTTCTCCATGAGGGACGGGACTGAAGCTTTCTTT. Translation gives CASFSMRDGTEAFF.

The gene calls are TRBV29-1 and TRBJ1-2, with D possibly TRBD1 on 5 matching bases. Trimming pared 4 bases from V and 4 bases from J, leaving 19 bases between. CDR1 is SQVTM, CDR2 ANQGSEA, per germline. This CDR3 has 15 residues. CDR3 sequence (DNA): TGCAGCGTTGGGGGCCTAACAGACACTCCCTATGGCTACACCTTC. It codes for CSVGGLTDTPYGYTF.

The V gene is TRBV5-1, the J gene TRBJ1-2; the match to TRBD1 covers 7 bases. CDR1 is SGHRS, CDR2 YFSETQ, per germline. V was pared by 1 base and J by 3 bases, with 9 bases of the junction left unmatched. The CDR3 covers 16 residues. CDR3 nucleotide sequence: TGCGCCAGCAGCTTGACGAGAAGGGACAGAGACTATGGCTACACCTTC. This sequence encodes CASSLTRRDRDYGYTF.

The V call is TRBV10-3, the J call TRBJ1-6; D is possibly TRBD1 (6 bases). V was shortened by 2 bases and J by 0 bases, with 11 bases between the two germline ends. From germline, CDR1 is ENHRY and CDR2 SYGVKD. The CDR3 totals 17 residues. Here the CDR3 reads CAISEDRSSSYNSPLHF. As DNA, the CDR3 is TGTGCCATCAGTGAGGACAGGTCGAGCTCCTATAATTCACCCCTCCACTTT.

The chain links TRBV5-8 to TRBJ1-2; D gene unclear. V was pared by 4 bases and J by 1 base, with 5 bases between. The CDR3 contains 12 residues. Germline V gene lookup returns CDR1 SGHTS and CDR2 YDEGEE. The CDR3 loop reads CASSPLNYGYTF. The CDR3 bases are TGTGCCAGCAGCCCACTTAACTATGGCTACACCTTC.

The rearrangement uses TRBV18 and TRBJ1-1; no firm D call. The CDR3 is 15 amino acids. Germline V gene data show CDR1 as KGHSH and CDR2 as LQKENI. V dropped 1 base and J dropped 4 bases, with 13 bases sitting between them. CDR3 in amino acids: CASSPRDLGGTEAFF. The CDR3 coding sequence is TGTGCCAGCTCACCACGGGATTTAGGTGGCACTGAAGCTTTCTTT.

The V call is TRBV30, the J call TRBJ2-3; 13 bases match TRBD2. The CDR3 covers 16 residues. V lost 3 bases and J lost 6; bases outside the gene matches: 9. Germline V CDR1 and CDR2: GTSNPN, SVGIG (reference sequence). CDR3 DNA sequence: TGTGCCTGGAGCGACTGGACTAGCGGGGGCCTGGATACGCAGTATTTT. It yields the protein CAWSDWTSGGLDTQYF. Full variable domain (missing parts from reference TRBV30 and TRBJ2-3): SQTIHQWPATLVQPVGSPLSLECTVEGTSNPNLYWYRQAAGRGLQLLFYSVGIGQISSEVPQNLSASRPQDRQFILSSKKLLLSDSGFYLCAWSDWTSGGLDTQYFGPGTRLTVL.

The genes are TRBV19 and TRBJ1-1, with unresolved D. Germline values: CDR1 LNHDA, CDR2 SQIVND (reference sequence). CDR3 length equals 13 residues. Trimming removed 5 bases from V and 1 base from J, with 8 bases in between. The CDR3 coding sequence is TGTGCCAGTAGTCTGGCCGGGAACACTGAAGCTTTCTTT. Translated, it gives CASSLAGNTEAFF.

This clone was counted a single time. V and J are TRBV4-3 and TRBJ2-1; 9 nucleotides agree with TRBD1. The germline gives CDR1 LGHNA, CDR2 YSLEER. There are 15 residues in the CDR3. V lost 4 bases to trimming and J lost 3 bases; unmatched junction nucleotides: 4. CDR3 DNA: TGCGCCAGCAGCCGATCGACAGGGGGCTACAATGAGCAGTTCTTC. Its translation is CASSRSTGGYNEQFF.

The chain couples TRBV4-3 to TRBJ1-1; possible D gene TRBD1, 5 bases. Looked up from germline, CDR1 is LGHNA and CDR2 is YSLEER. This CDR3 has 18 amino acids. The V gene lost 1 base and the J gene lost 5 bases, with 23 bases spanning the gap. The CDR3, as DNA: TGCGCCAGCAGCCAAGGGTCCCAGAGTAGGGGATGGGATACTGAAGCTTTCTTT. It encodes CASSQGSQSRGWDTEAFF.

The genes are TRBV30 and TRBJ1-5; unclear D gene. Germline values: CDR1 GTSNPN, CDR2 SVGIG (reference sequence). This CDR3 has 16 amino acids. Trimming took off 1 base at V and 0 bases at J, with 13 bases between the two ends. Here the CDR3 DNA reads TGTGCCTGGAGTGAACTACCGGTCCATAGCAATCAGCCCCAGCATTTT. It is translated as CAWSELPVHSNQPQHF.

This chain uses TRBV28 with TRBJ2-5; the D is unclear. This CDR3 has 14 residues. Trimming stripped 6 bases from V and 4 bases from J, with 15 bases between. Germline V lookup: CDR1 MDHEN, CDR2 SYDVKM. This CDR3 is CASRESLTRETQYF. CDR3 coding DNA: TGTGCCAGCAGGGAGTCCCTGACCAGAGAGACCCAGTACTTC.

This sequence joins TRBV28 and TRBJ1-2; a possible D gene is TRBD1 (5 bases). The CDR3 runs 15 residues. Trimming took off 5 bases at V and 4 bases at J, with 17 bases between the two ends. CDR1 and CDR2 (germline): MDHEN, SYDVKM. The CDR3 is CASSPQGRGGYGYTF. In DNA, the CDR3 is TGTGCCAGCAGTCCTCAGGGTCGGGGCGGCTATGGCTACACCTTC.

The chain employs TRBV4-3 and TRBJ1-1, with 7 bases fitting TRBD1. Losses at the gene ends were 2 bases for V and 3 bases for J; bases not matched to a gene: 6. Per the germline V gene, CDR1 is LGHNA and CDR2 is YSLEER. This CDR3 contains 15 residues. CDR3 in amino acids: CASSQHSGGDTEAFF. The CDR3 DNA sequence: TGCGCCAGCAGCCAACATTCAGGGGGGGACACTGAAGCTTTCTTT.

This clone occurred once. This chain uses TRBV7-2 with TRBJ1-5; D is ambiguous. Deletions cut 4 bases from V and 3 bases from J, with 16 bases between. There are 16 residues in the CDR3. Germline V gene data show CDR1 as SGHTA and CDR2 as FQGNSA. Written as DNA, the CDR3 is TGTGCCAGCAGCTCGCCGCAGGCGCACAACAATCAGCCCCAGCATTTT. Its translation: CASSSPQAHNNQPQHF.

This chain uses TRBV7-3 with TRBJ1-6; D gene ambiguous. Germline V CDR1 and CDR2: SGHTA, FQGTGA. V was shortened by 0 bases and J by 5 bases, with 11 bases between the two germline ends. CDR3 size: 16 residues. The CDR3 sequence: CASSLTGITNNSPLHF. DNA of the CDR3: TGTGCCAGCAGCTTAACAGGGATTACAAATAATTCACCCCTCCACTTT.

The CDR3 here is CASSPQGDTEAFF. CDR3 bases: TGTGCCAGCAGCCCACAGGGGGACACTGAAGCTTTCTTT. This chain uses TRBV7-2 with TRBJ1-1; 8 bases match TRBD1. Germline V gives CDR1 SGHTA, CDR2 FQGNSA. J was trimmed by 3 bases and V by 5 bases; bases with no gene match: 2. CDR3 length equals 13 residues.

V is TRBV11-1 and J is TRBJ2-7; TRBD1 might be the D (5 bases). The CDR3 runs to 14 residues. The germline V gene encodes CDR1 SGHAT and CDR2 FQDESV (reference sequence). Trimming pared 2 bases from V and 6 bases from J, leaving 14 bases between. The CDR3 protein is CASSLSGQGGEQYF. CDR3 nucleotides: TGTGCCAGCAGCTTATCAGGCCAGGGTGGCGAGCAGTACTTC.

This clone has only one observation. This chain uses TRBV5-4 with TRBJ1-2; maybe TRBD1 (6 bases). Per germline, CDR1 SGHNT and CDR2 YYREEE (reference sequence). V was clipped by 4 bases and J by 5 bases, with 15 bases between them. The CDR3 contains 14 residues. CDR3 nucleotide sequence: TGTGCCAGCAGCAGATCGAGGGGGGCTTATGGCTACACCTTC. Its protein is CASSRSRGAYGYTF.

This clone was detected once. V and J are TRBV11-2 and TRBJ2-3; D may correspond to TRBD1 or TRBD2 (6 bases each). Germline V gene lookup returns CDR1 SGHAT and CDR2 FQNNGV. V shed 6 bases and J shed 7 bases, with 17 bases lying between them. CDR3 length: 14 residues. The CDR3 protein is CASRVPGEVNTQYF. The CDR3 coding sequence is TGTGCCAGCAGGGTCCCAGGGGAGGTAAATACGCAGTATTTT. The variable domain in full, with the rest retrieved from reference TRBV11-2 and TRBJ2-3, is EAGVAQSPRYKIIEKRQSVAFWCNPISGHATLYWYQQILGQGPKLLIQFQNNGVVDDSQLPKDRFSAERLKGVDSTLKIQPAKLEDSAVYLCASRVPGEVNTQYFGPGTRLTVL.

This clone was seen only a few times. The J gene is TRBJ1-5, the V gene TRBV7-8; 7 bases fit TRBD1. The germline gives CDR1 SGHVS, CDR2 FQNEAQ. The V gene end was trimmed by 4 bases and the J gene end by 0 bases; junction bases not matched to a gene: 3. The CDR3 spans 15 residues. The CDR3 region is CASSWDSYSNQPQHF. Here the CDR3 DNA reads TGTGCCAGCAGCTGGGACAGCTATAGCAATCAGCCCCAGCATTTT.

The gene calls are TRBV5-1 and TRBJ2-3; 16 bases match TRBD2. V gave up 4 bases and J gave up 5 bases; unmatched junction bases: 16. The CDR3 length is 20 residues. CDR1 is SGHRS, CDR2 YFSETQ, per germline. The CDR3 reads CASSVDRGLAGGRYRDTQYF. As DNA, the CDR3 is TGCGCCAGCAGCGTAGACAGGGGACTAGCGGGGGGGCGATATAGAGATACGCAGTATTTT. Drawing the rest from reference TRBV5-1 and TRBJ2-3, the complete variable domain is KAGVTQTPRYLIKTRGQQVTLSCSPISGHRSVSWYQQTPGQGLQFLFEYFSETQRNKGNFPGRFSGRQFSNSRSEMNVSTLELGDSALYLCASSVDRGLAGGRYRDTQYFGPGTRLTVL.

V is TRBV29-1 and J is TRBJ1-1; D unresolved. V shed 2 bases and J shed 1 base, with 8 bases lying between them. The CDR3 runs 13 residues. Germline V gene data show CDR1 as SQVTM and CDR2 as ANQGSEA. The CDR3 loop reads CSVERAPNTEAFF. DNA for the CDR3: TGCAGCGTTGAAAGGGCCCCGAACACTGAAGCTTTCTTT.

The chain has TRBV5-1 and TRBJ1-2, with D maybe TRBD1 (6 bases). V was cut by 2 bases and J by 3 bases, with 14 bases left in between. This CDR3 has 15 residues. Germline CDR1 and CDR2: SGHRS and YFSETQ. CDR3 residues: CASSFRDTSYYGYTF. The CDR3 DNA reads TGCGCCAGCAGCTTCCGGGACACGAGCTACTATGGCTACACCTTC. Supplemented by reference TRBV5-1 and TRBJ1-2, the full variable domain reads KAGVTQTPRYLIKTRGQQVTLSCSPISGHRSVSWYQQTPGQGLQFLFEYFSETQRNKGNFPGRFSGRQFSNSRSEMNVSTLELGDSALYLCASSFRDTSYYGYTFGSGTRLTVV.

The chain carries TRBV19 and TRBJ1-1; 9 bases map to TRBD1. V trimming: 4 bases; J trimming: 5 bases; junction bases outside the gene matches: 8. Germline assignment: CDR1 LNHDA and CDR2 SQIVND (reference sequence). The CDR3 loop spans 15 amino acids. The CDR3 loop reads CASSTIQGALTEAFF. The CDR3, as DNA: TGTGCCAGTAGTACGATACAGGGGGCTTTAACTGAAGCTTTCTTT.

The gene calls are TRBV11-3 and TRBJ1-3; 7 positions agree with TRBD1. CDR1 SGHNT and CDR2 YENEEA come from the germline V gene. The CDR3 contains 15 residues. The V segment lost 6 bases and the J segment 0 bases; nucleotides outside the gene matches: 5. CDR3 bases: TGTGCCAGCAGGCCGGGACAGAGCTCTGGAAACACCATATATTTT. Protein: CASRPGQSSGNTIYF.

The chain combines TRBV16 with TRBJ2-3; D remains unclear. The CDR3 covers 14 residues. CDR1 KGHSY and CDR2 FQNENV come from the germline V gene. Trimming removed 2 bases from V and 8 bases from J, with 14 bases in between. The CDR3 DNA reads TGTGCCAGCAGCCAAGGACCCCGAGACGGTACGCAGTATTTT. Translated: CASSQGPRDGTQYF.

The gene calls are TRBV28 and TRBJ2-3; TRBD2 matches 14 bases. The CDR3 is made up of 18 amino acids. V was clipped by 5 bases and J by 4 bases; unmatched bases: 11. Germline loops: CDR1 MDHEN, CDR2 SYDVKM. CDR3 in amino acids: CASSLGLAGGQYPDTQYF. CDR3 DNA sequence: TGTGCCAGCAGTCTAGGACTAGCGGGGGGCCAGTACCCAGATACGCAGTATTTT.